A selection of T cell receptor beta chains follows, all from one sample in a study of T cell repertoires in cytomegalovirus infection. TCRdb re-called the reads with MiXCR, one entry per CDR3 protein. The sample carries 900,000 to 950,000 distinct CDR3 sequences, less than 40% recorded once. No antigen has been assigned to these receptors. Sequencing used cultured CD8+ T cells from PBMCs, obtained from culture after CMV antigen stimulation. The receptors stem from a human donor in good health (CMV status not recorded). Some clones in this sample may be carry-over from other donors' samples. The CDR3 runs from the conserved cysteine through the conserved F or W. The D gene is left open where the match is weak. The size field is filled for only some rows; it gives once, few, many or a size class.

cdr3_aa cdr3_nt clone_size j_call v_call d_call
CASSITGTGPFSNYGYTF TGTGCCAGCAGCATCACCGGGACAGGGCCATTCTCCAACTATGGCTACACCTTC many TRBJ1-2 TRBV7-2 TRBD1
CTSSGGGSGNTIYF TGTACCAGCAGCGGGGGGGGTTCTGGAAACACCATATATTTT . TRBJ1-3 TRBV7-6 .
CASSYDDSSYNEQFF TGTGCCAGCAGTTACGACGACTCTTCCTACAATGAGCAGTTCTTC . TRBJ2-1 TRBV6-5 .
CASSPPRTGGANTGELFF TGTGCCAGCAGCCCCCCCCGGACGGGGGGAGCGAACACCGGGGAGCTGTTTTTT many TRBJ2-2 TRBV11-3 TRBD2
CASSPTVGNQPQHF TGTGCCAGCAGCCCAACGGTCGGCAATCAGCCCCAGCATTTT many TRBJ1-5 TRBV6-2/TRBV6-3 .
CASSLARGETNTGELFF TGTGCCAGCAGCTTAGCGCGGGGAGAAACGAACACCGGGGAGCTGTTTTTT many TRBJ2-2 TRBV7-2 .
CASSYAQGLNTEAFF TGTGCCAGCAGTTACGCCCAGGGATTGAACACTGAAGCTTTCTTT few TRBJ1-1 TRBV6-6 .
CASSLRGRNTEAFF TGTGCCAGTAGTTTGCGGGGGCGGAACACTGAAGCTTTCTTT few TRBJ1-1 TRBV19 .
CASSYIREGNYSPLHF TGTGCCAGCAGTTATATTCGGGAGGGGAATTATTCACCCCTCCACTTT . TRBJ1-6 TRBV6-5 .
CASRREKGGQNIQYF TGTGCCAGCAGGAGAGAAAAGGGGGGCCAAAACATTCAGTACTTC few TRBJ2-4 TRBV2 .
CASSYSAPAGGLANEKLFF TGTGCCAGCAGTTACTCGGCCCCGGCGGGGGGCTTGGCTAATGAAAAACTGTTTTTT few TRBJ1-4 TRBV6-5 .
CASSHATDNEQFF TGTGCCAGCAGCCACGCCACAGACAATGAGCAGTTCTTC few TRBJ2-1 TRBV7-3 .
CSVQGKGSGWDQPQHF TGCAGCGTTCAGGGGAAGGGGTCGGGATGGGATCAGCCCCAGCATTTT . TRBJ1-5 TRBV29-1 .
CASSQNGQPNTEAFF TGCGCCAGCAGCCAAAACGGACAACCGAACACTGAAGCTTTCTTT . TRBJ1-1 TRBV4-1 .
CASSNRAQETQYF TGTGCCAGCAGTAACAGGGCCCAAGAGACCCAGTACTTC . TRBJ2-5 TRBV27 .